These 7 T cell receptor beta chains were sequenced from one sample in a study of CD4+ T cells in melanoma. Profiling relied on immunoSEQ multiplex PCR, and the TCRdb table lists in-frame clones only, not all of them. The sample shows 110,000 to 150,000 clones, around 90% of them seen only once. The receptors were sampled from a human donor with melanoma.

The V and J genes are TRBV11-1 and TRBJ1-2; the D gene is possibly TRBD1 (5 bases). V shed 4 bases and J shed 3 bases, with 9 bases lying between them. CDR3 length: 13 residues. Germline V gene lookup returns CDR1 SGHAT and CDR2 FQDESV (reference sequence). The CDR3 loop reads CASSSGSHYGYTF. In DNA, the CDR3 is TGTGCCAGCAGCTCAGGGTCCCACTATGGCTACACCTTC.

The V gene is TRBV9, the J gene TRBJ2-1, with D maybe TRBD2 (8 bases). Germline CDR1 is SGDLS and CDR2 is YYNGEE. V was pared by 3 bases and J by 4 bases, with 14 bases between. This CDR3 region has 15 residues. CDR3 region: CASSAGGTAYNEQFF. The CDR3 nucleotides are TGTGCCAGCAGCGCGGGGGGGACAGCATACAATGAGCAGTTCTTC.

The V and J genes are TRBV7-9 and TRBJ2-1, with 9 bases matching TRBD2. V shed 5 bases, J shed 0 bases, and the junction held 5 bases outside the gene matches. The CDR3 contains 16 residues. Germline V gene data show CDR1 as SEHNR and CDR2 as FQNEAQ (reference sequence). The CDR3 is CASSPLRGGSYNEQFF. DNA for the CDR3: TGTGCCAGCAGCCCGTTGCGGGGGGGCTCCTACAATGAGCAGTTCTTC.

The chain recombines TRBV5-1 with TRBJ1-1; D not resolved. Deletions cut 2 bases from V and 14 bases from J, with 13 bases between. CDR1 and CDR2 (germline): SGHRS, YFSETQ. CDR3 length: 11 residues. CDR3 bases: TGCGCCAGCAGCTTAATTCCAACTGCCTTCTTT. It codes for CASSLIPTAFF.

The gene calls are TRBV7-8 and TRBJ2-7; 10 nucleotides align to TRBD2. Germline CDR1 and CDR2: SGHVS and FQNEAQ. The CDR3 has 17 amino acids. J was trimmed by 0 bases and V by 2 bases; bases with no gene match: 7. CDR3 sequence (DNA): TGTGCCAGCAGCTTAAAACTAGCGGGGTACACCTCCTACGAGCAGTACTTC. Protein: CASSLKLAGYTSYEQYF. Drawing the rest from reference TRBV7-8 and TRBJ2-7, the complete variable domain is GAGVSQSPRYKVAKRGQDVALRCDPISGHVSLFWYQQALGQGPEFLTYFQNEAQLDKSGLPSDRFFAERPEGSVSTLKIQRTQQEDSAVYLCASSLKLAGYTSYEQYFGPGTRLTVT.

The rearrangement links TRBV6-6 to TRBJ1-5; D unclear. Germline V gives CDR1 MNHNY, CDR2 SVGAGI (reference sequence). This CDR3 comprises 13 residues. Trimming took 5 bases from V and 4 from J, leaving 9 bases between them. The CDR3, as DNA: TGTGCCAGCAGTACCCAGAGAAATCAGCCCCAGCATTTT. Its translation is CASSTQRNQPQHF.

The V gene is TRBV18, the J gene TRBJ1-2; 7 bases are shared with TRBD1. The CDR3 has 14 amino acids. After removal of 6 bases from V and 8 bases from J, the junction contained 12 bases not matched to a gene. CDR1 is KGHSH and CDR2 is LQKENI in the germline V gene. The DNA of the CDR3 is TGTGCCAGCTCGCCGGACCAGGGGGTAGGCGGCTACACCTTC. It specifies CASSPDQGVGGYTF.